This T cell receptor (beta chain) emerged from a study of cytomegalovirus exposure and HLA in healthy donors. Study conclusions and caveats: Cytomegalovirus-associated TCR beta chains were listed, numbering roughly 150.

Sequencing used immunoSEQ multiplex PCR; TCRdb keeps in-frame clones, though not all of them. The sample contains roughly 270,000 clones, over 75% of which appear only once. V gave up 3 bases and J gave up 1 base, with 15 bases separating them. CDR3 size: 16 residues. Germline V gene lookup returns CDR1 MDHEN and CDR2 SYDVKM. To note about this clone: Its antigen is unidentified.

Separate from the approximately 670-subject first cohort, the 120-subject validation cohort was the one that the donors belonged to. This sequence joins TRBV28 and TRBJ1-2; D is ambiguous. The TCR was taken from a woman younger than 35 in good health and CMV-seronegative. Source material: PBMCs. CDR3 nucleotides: TGTGCCAGCAGTTTGGGCTTCGAAATTAATAACTATGGCTACACCTTC. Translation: CASSLGFEINNYGYTF.